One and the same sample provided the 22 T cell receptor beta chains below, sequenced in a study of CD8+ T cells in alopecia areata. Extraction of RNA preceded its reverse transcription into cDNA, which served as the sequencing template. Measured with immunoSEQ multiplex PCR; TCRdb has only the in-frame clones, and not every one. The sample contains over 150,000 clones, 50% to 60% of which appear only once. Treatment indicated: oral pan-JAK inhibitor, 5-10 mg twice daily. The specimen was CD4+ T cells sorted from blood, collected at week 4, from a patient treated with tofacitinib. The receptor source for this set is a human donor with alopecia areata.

CDR3 bases: TGTGCCAGCAGCTTACCCTCGGGCGGGGGGGCCGATACGCAGTATTTT. This encodes CASSLPSGGGADTQYF. The V gene is TRBV13, the J gene TRBJ2-3; 9 positions agree with TRBD2. Germline V gene sequence: CDR1 PRHDT, CDR2 FYEKMQ (reference sequence). J was trimmed by 6 bases and V by 2 bases; bases with no gene match: 9. The CDR3 contains 16 residues.

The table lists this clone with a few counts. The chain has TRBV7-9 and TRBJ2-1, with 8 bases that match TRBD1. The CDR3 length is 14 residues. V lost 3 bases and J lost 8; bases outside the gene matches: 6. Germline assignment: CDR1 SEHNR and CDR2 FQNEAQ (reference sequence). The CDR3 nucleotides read TGTGCCAGCAGCTTTAGGACAGGGCGCGATGAGCAGTTCTTC. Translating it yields CASSFRTGRDEQFF.

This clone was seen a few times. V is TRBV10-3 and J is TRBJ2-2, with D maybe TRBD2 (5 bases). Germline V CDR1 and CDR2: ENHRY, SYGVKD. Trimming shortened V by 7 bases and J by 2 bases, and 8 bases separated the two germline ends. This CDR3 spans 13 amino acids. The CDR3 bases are TGTGCCATCAATCGGGGAAACACCGGGGAGCTGTTTTTT. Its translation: CAINRGNTGELFF.

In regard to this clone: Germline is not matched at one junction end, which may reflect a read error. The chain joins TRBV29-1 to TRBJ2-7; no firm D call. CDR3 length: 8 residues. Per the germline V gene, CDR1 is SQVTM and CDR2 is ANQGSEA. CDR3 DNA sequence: TGCAGCGTTGACGGGTACCTCTTC. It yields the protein CSVDGYLF.

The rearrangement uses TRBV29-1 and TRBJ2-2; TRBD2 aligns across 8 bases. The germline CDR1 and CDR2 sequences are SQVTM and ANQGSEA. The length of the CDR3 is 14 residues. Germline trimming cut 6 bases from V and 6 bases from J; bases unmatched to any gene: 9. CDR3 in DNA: TGCAGCGTAGTGGGGAGCGGGGGTTCCGGGGAGCTGTTTTTT. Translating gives CSVVGSGGSGELFF.

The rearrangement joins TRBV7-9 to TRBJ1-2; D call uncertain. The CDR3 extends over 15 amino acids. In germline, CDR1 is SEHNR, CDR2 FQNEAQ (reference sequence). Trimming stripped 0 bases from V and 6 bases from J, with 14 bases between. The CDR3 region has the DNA TGTGCCAGCAGCTTAGCGCAAGGCCCACTCAATGGCTACACCTTC. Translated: CASSLAQGPLNGYTF.

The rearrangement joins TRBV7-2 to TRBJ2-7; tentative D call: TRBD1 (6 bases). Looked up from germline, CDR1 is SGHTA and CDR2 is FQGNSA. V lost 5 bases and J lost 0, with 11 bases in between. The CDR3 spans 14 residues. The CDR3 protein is CASSLQGISYEQYF. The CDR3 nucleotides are TGTGCCAGCAGCCTACAGGGCATCTCCTACGAGCAGTACTTC.

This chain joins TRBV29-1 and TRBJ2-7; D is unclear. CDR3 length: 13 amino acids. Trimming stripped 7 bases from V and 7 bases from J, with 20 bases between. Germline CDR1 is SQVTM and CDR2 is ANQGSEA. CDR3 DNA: TGCAGCGCTGGCGAGACCTGGCCCGGGGAGCAGTACTTC. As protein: CSAGETWPGEQYF.

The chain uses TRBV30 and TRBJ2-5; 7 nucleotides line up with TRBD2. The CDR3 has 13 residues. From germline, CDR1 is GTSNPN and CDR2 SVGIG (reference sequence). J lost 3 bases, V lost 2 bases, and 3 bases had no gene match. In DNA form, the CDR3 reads TGTGCCTGGAGTCGGACTAGGGAAGAGACCCAGTACTTC. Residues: CAWSRTREETQYF.

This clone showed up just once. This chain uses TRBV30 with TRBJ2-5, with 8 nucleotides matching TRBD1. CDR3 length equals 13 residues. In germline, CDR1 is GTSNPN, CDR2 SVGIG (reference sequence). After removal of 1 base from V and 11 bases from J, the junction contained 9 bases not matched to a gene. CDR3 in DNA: TGTGCCTGGAGTGCCGACAGGGGCAGGGAGCAGTACTTC. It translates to CAWSADRGREQYF.

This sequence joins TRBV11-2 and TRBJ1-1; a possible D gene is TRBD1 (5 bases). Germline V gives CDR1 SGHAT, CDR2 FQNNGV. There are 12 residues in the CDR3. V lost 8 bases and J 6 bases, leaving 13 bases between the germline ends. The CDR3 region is CASGNRRAEAFF. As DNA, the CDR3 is TGTGCCAGCGGAAACAGGAGGGCTGAAGCTTTCTTT.

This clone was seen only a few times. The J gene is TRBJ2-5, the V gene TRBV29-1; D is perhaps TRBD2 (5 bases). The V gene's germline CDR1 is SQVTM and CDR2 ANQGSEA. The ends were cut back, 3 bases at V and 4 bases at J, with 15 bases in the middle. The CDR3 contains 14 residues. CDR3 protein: CSVDPRPGGETQYF. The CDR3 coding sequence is TGCAGCGTTGATCCCAGGCCCGGAGGAGAGACCCAGTACTTC.

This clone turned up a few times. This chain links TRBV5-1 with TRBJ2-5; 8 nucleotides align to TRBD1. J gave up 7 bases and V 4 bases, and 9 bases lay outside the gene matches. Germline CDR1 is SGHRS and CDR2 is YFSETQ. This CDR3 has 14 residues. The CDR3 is CASSPVTGTGTQYF. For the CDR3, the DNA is TGCGCCAGCAGCCCCGTCACGGGGACAGGGACCCAGTACTTC.

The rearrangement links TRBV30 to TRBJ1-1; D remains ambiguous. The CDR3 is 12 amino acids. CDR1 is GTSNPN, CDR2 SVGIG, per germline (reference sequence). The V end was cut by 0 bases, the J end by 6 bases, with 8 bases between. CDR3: CAWSVQRAEAFF. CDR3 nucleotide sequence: TGTGCCTGGAGTGTCCAGCGCGCTGAAGCTTTCTTT.

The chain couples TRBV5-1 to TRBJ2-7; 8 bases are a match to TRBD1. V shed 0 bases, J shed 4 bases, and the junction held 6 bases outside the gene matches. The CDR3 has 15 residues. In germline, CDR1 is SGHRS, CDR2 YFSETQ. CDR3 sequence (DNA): TGCGCCAGCAGCTTGGCGACAGGGGAAGGATACGAGCAGTACTTC. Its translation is CASSLATGEGYEQYF.

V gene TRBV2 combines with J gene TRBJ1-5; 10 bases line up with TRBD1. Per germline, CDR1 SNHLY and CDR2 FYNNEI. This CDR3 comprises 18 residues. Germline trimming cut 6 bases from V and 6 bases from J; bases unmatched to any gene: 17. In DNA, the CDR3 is TGTGCCAGCAGCTCCCTCTCCTTGGGACAGGGGCTCAGTCAGCCCCAGCATTTT. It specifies CASSSLSLGQGLSQPQHF.

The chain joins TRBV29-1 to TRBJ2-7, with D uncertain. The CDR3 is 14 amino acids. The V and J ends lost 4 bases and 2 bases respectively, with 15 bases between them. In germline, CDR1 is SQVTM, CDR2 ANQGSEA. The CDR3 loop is CSVVASSLAYEQYF. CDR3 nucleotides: TGCAGCGTTGTAGCCAGCTCTTTGGCCTACGAGCAGTACTTC.

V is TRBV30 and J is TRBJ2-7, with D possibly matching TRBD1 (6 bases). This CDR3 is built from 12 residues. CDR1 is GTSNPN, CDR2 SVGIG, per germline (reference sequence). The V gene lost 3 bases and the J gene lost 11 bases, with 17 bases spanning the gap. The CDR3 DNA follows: TGTGCCTGGAGCGAACAGGGTGGCCATGAGTACTTC. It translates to CAWSEQGGHEYF.

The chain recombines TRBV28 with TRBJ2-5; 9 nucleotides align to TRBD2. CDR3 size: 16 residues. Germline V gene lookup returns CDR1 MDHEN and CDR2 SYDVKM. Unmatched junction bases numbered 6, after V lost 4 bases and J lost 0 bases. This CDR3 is CASSSGASGNQETQYF. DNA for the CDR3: TGTGCCAGCAGTTCGGGGGCTAGCGGGAACCAAGAGACCCAGTACTTC.

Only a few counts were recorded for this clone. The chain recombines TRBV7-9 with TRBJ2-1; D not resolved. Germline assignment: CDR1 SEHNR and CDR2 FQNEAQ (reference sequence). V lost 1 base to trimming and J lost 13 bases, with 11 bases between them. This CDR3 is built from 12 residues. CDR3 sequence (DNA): TGTGCCAGCAGCTTAGGTCTAGAAGTACAGTTCTTC. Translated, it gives CASSLGLEVQFF.

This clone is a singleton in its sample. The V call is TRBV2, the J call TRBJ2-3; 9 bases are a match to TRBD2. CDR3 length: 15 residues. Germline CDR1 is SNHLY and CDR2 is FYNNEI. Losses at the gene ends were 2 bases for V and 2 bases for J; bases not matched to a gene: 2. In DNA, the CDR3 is TGTGCCAGCAGTGAACTAGCGGGGAACACAGATACGCAGTATTTT. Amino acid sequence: CASSELAGNTDTQYF.

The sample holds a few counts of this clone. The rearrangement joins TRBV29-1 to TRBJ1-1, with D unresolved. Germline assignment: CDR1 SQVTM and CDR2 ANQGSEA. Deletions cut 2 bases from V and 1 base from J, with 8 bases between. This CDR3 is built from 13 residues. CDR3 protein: CSVELQRNTEAFF. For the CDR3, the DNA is TGCAGCGTTGAATTACAGAGGAACACTGAAGCTTTCTTT. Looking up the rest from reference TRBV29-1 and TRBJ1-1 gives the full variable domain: SAVISQKPSRDICQRGTSLTIQCQVDSQVTMMFWYRQQPGQSLTLIATANQGSEATYESGFVIDKFPISRPNLTFSTLTVSNMSPEDSSIYLCSVELQRNTEAFFGQGTRLTVV.